Listed below are T cell receptor beta chains from one sample, sequenced in a study of blood T cells in healthy people across ages. TCRdb re-called the 5' RACE reads with MiXCR, one entry per CDR3 protein. Of 1.8 million or so distinct CDR3 sequences detected, around 40% appear once; the ten largest clones hold about 21%. Sequenced material: blood. The receptors derive from a human donor in good health. Both conserved end residues are part of each CDR3. Fields, in order: J gene, V gene, clone size, D gene, CDR3 DNA, CDR3 protein. D genes are given only for firm matches. Where a row states a size, it is once, few, many or the class of an expanded clone; other rows omit it.

j_gene: TRBJ2-5; v_gene: TRBV7-2; abundance: few; d_gene: NA; CDR3nt: TGTGCCAGCAGCTTAGGTTCGGCCTATAAAGAGACCCAGTACTTC; CDR3aa: CASSLGSAYKETQYF
j_gene: TRBJ1-6; v_gene: TRBV9; abundance: few; d_gene: NA; CDR3nt: TGTGCCAGCAGCGCCCTGGGGGACTATAATTCACCCCTCCACTTT; CDR3aa: CASSALGDYNSPLHF
j_gene: TRBJ2-6; v_gene: TRBV20-1; abundance: few; d_gene: NA; CDR3nt: TGCAGTGCTCCCTCGGGACGGCCGGACGGGGCCAACGTCCTGACTTTC; CDR3aa: CSAPSGRPDGANVLTF
j_gene: TRBJ2-6; v_gene: TRBV13; abundance: few; d_gene: TRBD2; CDR3nt: TGTGCCAGCAGCCCCGGACTAGTTATCTCTGGGGCCAACGTCCTGACTTTC; CDR3aa: CASSPGLVISGANVLTF
j_gene: TRBJ2-7; v_gene: TRBV19; abundance: NA; d_gene: TRBD1; CDR3nt: TGTGCCAGTAGTATTCCGGGACAGGCGACCTACGAGCAGTACTTC; CDR3aa: CASSIPGQATYEQYF
j_gene: TRBJ2-7; v_gene: TRBV29-1; abundance: NA; d_gene: NA; CDR3nt: TGCAGCGTTGAAAGGGAGGACTCCTACGAGCAGTACTTC; CDR3aa: CSVEREDSYEQYF
j_gene: TRBJ1-1; v_gene: TRBV9; abundance: few; d_gene: NA; CDR3nt: TGTGCCAGCAGCGTAGAGGGGGAGATGAACACTGAAGCTTTCTTT; CDR3aa: CASSVEGEMNTEAFF
j_gene: TRBJ1-1; v_gene: TRBV25-1; abundance: few; d_gene: NA; CDR3nt: TGTGCCAGCAGCGTCTCTGCCGCTGACGCTTTCTTT; CDR3aa: CASSVSAADAFF
j_gene: TRBJ1-2; v_gene: TRBV4-3; abundance: NA; d_gene: NA; CDR3nt: TGCGCCAGCAGCCAAGTTATACTATCGGGGGGCGCAACGGGTGGCTACACCTTC; CDR3aa: CASSQVILSGGATGGYTF
j_gene: TRBJ1-2; v_gene: TRBV11-2; abundance: NA; d_gene: TRBD1; CDR3nt: TGTGCCATCAGGGACAGGGAAGTTTCTCCGGCTGGCTACACCTTC; CDR3aa: CAIRDREVSPAGYTF
j_gene: TRBJ2-7; v_gene: TRBV28; abundance: NA; d_gene: NA; CDR3nt: TGTGCCAGCAGTTTCGTGGGAGTCGAGCAGTACTTC; CDR3aa: CASSFVGVEQYF
j_gene: TRBJ2-5; v_gene: TRBV7-6; abundance: NA; d_gene: NA; CDR3nt: TGTGCCAGCAGCTGGCGGAAGGGGGAGGGAGAGACCCAGTACTTC; CDR3aa: CASSWRKGEGETQYF
j_gene: TRBJ2-5; v_gene: TRBV9; abundance: NA; d_gene: TRBD2; CDR3nt: TGTGCCAGCAGCGATAGCGGGGGGGCCCTGGGGGAGACCCAGTACTTC; CDR3aa: CASSDSGGALGETQYF
j_gene: TRBJ1-4; v_gene: TRBV12-3/TRBV12-4; abundance: NA; d_gene: NA; CDR3nt: TGTGCCAGCACCAAGACGGAAAAACTGTTTTTT; CDR3aa: CASTKTEKLFF
j_gene: TRBJ2-1; v_gene: TRBV3-1; abundance: few; d_gene: NA; CDR3nt: TGTGCCAGCAGCCAAGTAAGACTAGTGAATGAGCAGTTCTTC; CDR3aa: CASSQVRLVNEQFF
j_gene: TRBJ2-3; v_gene: TRBV14; abundance: NA; d_gene: TRBD1; CDR3nt: TGTGCCAGCAGCCAAGCAGCCTGGACAGGGTTAGATACGCAGTATTTT; CDR3aa: CASSQAAWTGLDTQYF
j_gene: TRBJ1-5; v_gene: TRBV20-1; abundance: NA; d_gene: NA; CDR3nt: TGCAGTGCTAGTTTACAGGCGGGGGGCAATCAGCCCCAGCATTTT; CDR3aa: CSASLQAGGNQPQHF
j_gene: TRBJ1-6; v_gene: TRBV7-2; abundance: NA; d_gene: NA; CDR3nt: TGTGCCAGCAGTTCAGGCTGGCGTAATTTACCCCTCCACTTT; CDR3aa: CASSSGWRNLPLHF
j_gene: TRBJ1-2; v_gene: TRBV20-1; abundance: NA; d_gene: NA; CDR3nt: TGCAGTGCTCTCGTGGGGGGCTATGGCTACACCTTC; CDR3aa: CSALVGGYGYTF
j_gene: TRBJ2-5; v_gene: TRBV5-1; abundance: many; d_gene: NA; CDR3nt: TGCGCCAGCAGCTATGACAGCCAAGAGACCCAGTACTTC; CDR3aa: CASSYDSQETQYF
j_gene: TRBJ1-2; v_gene: TRBV29-1; abundance: few; d_gene: NA; CDR3nt: TGCAGCGTTGACTCTGGTGGACAGAGGGACACCTTC; CDR3aa: CSVDSGGQRDTF
j_gene: TRBJ1-6; v_gene: TRBV30; abundance: NA; d_gene: NA; CDR3nt: TGTGCCTGGAGACAGCTTAATTCACCCCTCCACTTT; CDR3aa: CAWRQLNSPLHF
j_gene: TRBJ1-4; v_gene: TRBV5-1; abundance: NA; d_gene: NA; CDR3nt: TGCGCCAGCAGCTTGGGAGTCTCAGGCGATGAAAAACTGTTTTTT; CDR3aa: CASSLGVSGDEKLFF
j_gene: TRBJ2-1; v_gene: TRBV14; abundance: NA; d_gene: NA; CDR3nt: TGTGCCAGCCGTCCCCGGGCAGTAGCCTACAATGAGCAGTTCTTC; CDR3aa: CASRPRAVAYNEQFF
j_gene: TRBJ1-4; v_gene: TRBV5-1; abundance: NA; d_gene: NA; CDR3nt: TGCGCCAGCAGCCCGGCGGTCCTTAATGAAAAACTGTTTTTT; CDR3aa: CASSPAVLNEKLFF
j_gene: TRBJ1-1; v_gene: TRBV11-2; abundance: NA; d_gene: NA; CDR3nt: TGTGCCAGCACCACCCAGTTACCGGGATTTGGAGCTGAAGCTTTCTTT; CDR3aa: CASTTQLPGFGAEAFF
j_gene: TRBJ1-2; v_gene: TRBV10-3; abundance: few; d_gene: NA; CDR3nt: TGTGCCATCAGTGAGAAGGAGGGAGGGTCGGTCGGCTACACCTTC; CDR3aa: CAISEKEGGSVGYTF
j_gene: TRBJ2-1; v_gene: TRBV5-1; abundance: once; d_gene: NA; CDR3nt: TGCGCCAGCACCCAGAACAATGAGCAGTTCTTC; CDR3aa: CASTQNNEQFF
j_gene: TRBJ2-3; v_gene: TRBV20-1; abundance: few; d_gene: NA; CDR3nt: TGCAGTGCCCCTACCGAGACCGATCGAGATACGCAGTATTTT; CDR3aa: CSAPTETDRDTQYF